A selection of T cell receptor beta chains follows, all from one sample in a study of T-cell memory formation after mild COVID-19. Using its own MiXCR run on the 5' RACE reads, TCRdb lists one record per CDR3 protein. The table lists over 500,000 distinct CDR3 sequences, 15% to 20% of them singletons. The sequencing sample was made of PBMCs or a T cell subset sorted from them (not recorded which). Source of these receptors: an adult woman who had mild COVID-19 (a few samples of this study predate the infection). Cell type and time point are not known. CDR3s include the opening cysteine and the closing phenylalanine or tryptophan. The D gene is left open where the match is weak. A clone size is listed for some rows: how often the clone was seen (once, few, many), or a class if it is expanded.

size	V	D	J	DNA	CDR3
many	TRBV4-1	TRBD1	TRBJ1-2	TGCGCCAGCACCTCAAGACAGGGAAACTATGGCTACACCTTC	CASTSRQGNYGYTF
few	TRBV5-5	NA	TRBJ1-1	TGTGCCAGCAGCCCTTCAACGGGCACTGAAGCTTTCTTT	CASSPSTGTEAFF
many	TRBV12-3/TRBV12-4	TRBD1	TRBJ2-7	TGTGCCAGCAGTCCCGGGACAGTCTACGAGCAGTACTTC	CASSPGTVYEQYF
NA	TRBV2	TRBD1	TRBJ1-1	TGTGCCAGCAGTGGAGGACAGGGGTACGGGAACACTGAAGCTTTCTTT	CASSGGQGYGNTEAFF
few	TRBV5-1	TRBD2	TRBJ2-1	TGCGCCAGCGGACTAGACTCCTACAATGAGCAGTTCTTC	CASGLDSYNEQFF
NA	TRBV7-2	TRBD1	TRBJ1-4	TGTGCCAGCAGCCCACGACAGGGGGCAACTAATGAAAAACTGTTTTTT	CASSPRQGATNEKLFF
NA	TRBV6-5	TRBD1	TRBJ1-5	TGTGCCAGCAGCGGGACAGTTAATAGCAATCAGCCCCAGCATTTT	CASSGTVNSNQPQHF
many	TRBV13	NA	TRBJ2-7	TGTGCCAGCAGTCGGACTGAGTCCTACGAGCAGTACTTC	CASSRTESYEQYF
few	TRBV5-1	NA	TRBJ2-5	TGCGCCAGCAGACAGGGAATGAAAGAGACCCAGTACTTC	CASRQGMKETQYF
few	TRBV24-1	TRBD1	TRBJ2-2	TGTGCCACCTCGGCGGGACAGGGGGCCGGGGAGCTGTTTTTT	CATSAGQGAGELFF
NA	TRBV12-3/TRBV12-4	NA	TRBJ1-1	TGTGCCAGCAGTAGACAGATTGAAGCTTTCTTT	CASSRQIEAFF
NA	TRBV5-1	NA	TRBJ2-3	TGCGCCAGCAGCTTGTTCAAGCGGGCGGTTGGCACAGATACGCAGTATTTT	CASSLFKRAVGTDTQYF
few	TRBV12-3/TRBV12-4	NA	TRBJ1-2	TGTGCCAGCAGTTTCAGGGCAGGGTCTCCCTATGGCTACACCTTC	CASSFRAGSPYGYTF
few	TRBV6-4	NA	TRBJ1-1	TGTGCCAGCAGGGGGGACGAGGGGCGCGACACTGAAGCTTTCTTT	CASRGDEGRDTEAFF
many	TRBV12-3/TRBV12-4	TRBD2	TRBJ2-1	TGTGCCAGCAGTGGACTAGCGGGCAGCTCCTACAATGAGCAGTTCTTC	CASSGLAGSSYNEQFF
few	TRBV5-1	TRBD1	TRBJ1-1	TGCGCCAGCAGCTTTGGACAGGTGATGAACACTGAAGCTTTCTTT	CASSFGQVMNTEAFF
few	TRBV7-9	NA	TRBJ1-2	TGTGCCAGCTGGCTACCAGGAAACTATGGCTACACCTTC	CASWLPGNYGYTF
few	TRBV7-2	TRBD2	TRBJ2-4	TGTGCCAGCAGCAGCGAAGCGGGAGTCAAAAACATTCAGTACTTC	CASSSEAGVKNIQYF
NA	TRBV25-1	TRBD1	TRBJ2-7	TGTGCCAGCAGCGCCGGACAGGGGCCCTCCTACGAGCAGTACTTC	CASSAGQGPSYEQYF
few	TRBV29-1	TRBD1	TRBJ1-5	TGCAGCGTTGAAAACAGGGGTAAAAATCAGCCCCAGCATTTT	CSVENRGKNQPQHF
few	TRBV4-3	TRBD1	TRBJ2-3	TGCGCCAGCAGCCAAGGGGGACAGGGCTGGACAGATACGCAGTATTTT	CASSQGGQGWTDTQYF
NA	TRBV12-3/TRBV12-4	NA	TRBJ2-3	TGTGCCAGCAGTTGGACTGGGGGGATTAGCACAGATACGCAGTATTTT	CASSWTGGISTDTQYF
few	TRBV6-5	TRBD1	TRBJ2-5	TGTGCCAGCAGCAACCGACAGGGTCAAGAGACCCAGTACTTC	CASSNRQGQETQYF
many	TRBV5-1	NA	TRBJ2-7	TGCGCCAGCAGTACCGGGACGGTTCGCGTCCCGTCCTACGAGCAGTACTTC	CASSTGTVRVPSYEQYF
NA	TRBV27	TRBD2	TRBJ2-7	TGTGCCAGCAGTGAGCTAGCGGGGGACCTCTACGAGCAGTACTTC	CASSELAGDLYEQYF
NA	TRBV10-3	NA	TRBJ1-4	TGTGCCATCAGTGAAGTGAGGTTGTTTTCGCAGGGCCCAACTAATGAAAAACTGTTTTTT	CAISEVRLFSQGPTNEKLFF
NA	TRBV7-9	TRBD2	TRBJ2-5	TGTGCAAGCAGCTTAGTCGACCGGGAGGGGGAGACCCAGTACTTC	CASSLVDREGETQYF
few	TRBV7-2	TRBD1	TRBJ1-5	TGTGCCAGCAGCCCGCGACCGGGACAGGGGCCTCCATATAGCAATCAGCCCCAGCATTTT	CASSPRPGQGPPYSNQPQHF
few	TRBV20-1	NA	TRBJ2-7	TGCAGTGCTAGTTCACGGGCAGGGGCCTACGAGCAGTACTTC	CSASSRAGAYEQYF
few	TRBV11-1	TRBD1	TRBJ2-7	TGTGCCAGCAGCAGACAGGGAACAAGCTCCTACGAGCAGTACTTC	CASSRQGTSSYEQYF
NA	TRBV11-2	NA	TRBJ1-2	TGTGCCAGCAGCGGGACCGGACGATATGGCTACACCTTC	CASSGTGRYGYTF
NA	TRBV18	NA	TRBJ1-1	TGTGCCAGCTCATACGGAAGACAGACCCTCGTGAACACTGAAGCTTTCTTT	CASSYGRQTLVNTEAFF